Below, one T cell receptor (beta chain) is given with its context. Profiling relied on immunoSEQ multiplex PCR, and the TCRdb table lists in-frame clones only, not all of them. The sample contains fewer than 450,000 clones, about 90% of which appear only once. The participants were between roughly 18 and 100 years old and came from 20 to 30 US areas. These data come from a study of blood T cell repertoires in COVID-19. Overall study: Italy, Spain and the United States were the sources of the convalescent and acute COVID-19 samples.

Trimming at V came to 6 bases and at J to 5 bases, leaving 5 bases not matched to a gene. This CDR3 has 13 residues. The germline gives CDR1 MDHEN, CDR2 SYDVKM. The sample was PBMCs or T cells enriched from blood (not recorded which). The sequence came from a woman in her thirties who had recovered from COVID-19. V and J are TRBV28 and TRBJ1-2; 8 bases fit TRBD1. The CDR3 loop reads CASSLDRAYGYTF. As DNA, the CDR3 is TGTGCCAGCAGCCTGGACAGGGCATATGGCTACACCTTC.